The 10 T cell receptor beta chains in this list originate from one sample, sequenced in a study of blood T cell repertoires in COVID-19. Produced via immunoSEQ multiplex PCR; TCRdb's table is partial and in-frame only. The sample lists 330,000 or so clones; 80% to 90% were seen once. The sequencing sample was made of peripheral blood. These receptors were collected from a man aged 30-40 years with COVID-19, enrolled during active disease.

The rearrangement uses TRBV18 and TRBJ2-2; TRBD1 aligns across 9 bases. With V trimmed by 2 bases and J by 4 bases, 2 bases remained unmatched. The CDR3 spans 15 residues. Germline V CDR1 and CDR2: KGHSH, LQKENI. The chain's CDR3 is CASSPGTGPTGELFF. In DNA form, the CDR3 reads TGTGCCAGCTCACCAGGGACAGGGCCCACCGGGGAGCTGTTTTTT.

This CDR3 is CASSYGQYSSTDTQYF. The DNA of the CDR3 is TGCGCCAGCAGCTACGGACAGTACTCTAGCACAGATACGCAGTATTTT. This chain joins TRBV5-1 and TRBJ2-3; possibly TRBD1 for D (6 bases). V lost 3 bases to trimming and J lost 0 bases, with 14 bases between them. This CDR3 spans 16 amino acids. Germline CDR1 and CDR2: SGHRS and YFSETQ.

The rearrangement joins TRBV18 to TRBJ1-3, with 7 bases fitting TRBD1. V lost 3 bases and J lost 4; bases outside the gene matches: 15. The CDR3 has 18 residues. CDR1 and CDR2 from the germline V gene are KGHSH and LQKENI. The CDR3 coding sequence is TGTGCCAGCTCACCTCTAGGACCCGGGACAGAGGGCGGAAACACCATATATTTT. Its protein product is CASSPLGPGTEGGNTIYF.

The chain has TRBV7-2 and TRBJ2-3; D is uncertain. Germline V gives CDR1 SGHTA, CDR2 FQGNSA. The CDR3 has 13 residues. Trimming cost V 3 bases and J 0 bases, with 4 bases left between them. The CDR3: CASSLASTDTQYF. The CDR3 DNA follows: TGTGCCAGCAGCTTGGCTAGCACAGATACGCAGTATTTT.

The chain links TRBV6-5 to TRBJ1-1, with a possible D match to TRBD1 (6 bases). V lost 8 bases and J 3 bases, leaving 13 bases between the germline ends. The CDR3 sequence is 13 residues long. Germline V gene data show CDR1 as MNHEY and CDR2 as SVGAGI. CDR3 sequence: CASLWGQDTEAFF. The DNA for the CDR3 is TGTGCCAGCTTGTGGGGGCAGGACACTGAAGCTTTCTTT.

Only one count was recorded for this clone. CDR3 sequence: CASSLSRFRGSSGANVLTF. DNA of the CDR3: TGTGCCAGCAGCTTATCCCGTTTCAGGGGCAGCTCTGGGGCCAACGTCCTGACTTTC. V and J are TRBV7-8 and TRBJ2-6; weak D call: TRBD1 (6 bases). In germline, CDR1 is SGHVS, CDR2 FQNEAQ. The germline V and J ends were trimmed by 2 bases and 0 bases, with 17 bases remaining between them. CDR3 length equals 19 residues.

The genes are TRBV2 and TRBJ2-3; TRBD2 agrees at 11 bases. After removal of 6 bases from V and 2 bases from J, the junction contained 4 bases not matched to a gene. The CDR3 contains 15 residues. Germline lookup yields CDR1 SNHLY and CDR2 FYNNEI. For the CDR3, the DNA is TGTGCCAGCAGCAGACTAGCGGGGCCCACAGATACGCAGTATTTT. Protein: CASSRLAGPTDTQYF.

This chain uses TRBV18 with TRBJ1-2; 9 positions match TRBD1. The germline V gene encodes CDR1 KGHSH and CDR2 LQKENI. CDR3 length: 14 amino acids. J gave up 6 bases and V 4 bases, and 6 bases lay outside the gene matches. CDR3 region: CASSLPGTGHGYTF. CDR3 DNA: TGTGCCAGCTCACTACCAGGGACAGGGCATGGCTACACCTTC.

V gene TRBV27 combines with J gene TRBJ1-5; D is possibly TRBD1 (5 bases). CDR3 length equals 16 residues. The ends were cut back, 0 bases at V and 0 bases at J, with 9 bases in the middle. Germline CDR1 MNHEY, CDR2 SMNVEV (reference sequence). In DNA form, the CDR3 reads TGTGCCAGCAGTTTATCAGGGGTGTATAGCAATCAGCCCCAGCATTTT. Translating it yields CASSLSGVYSNQPQHF.

The rearrangement joins TRBV7-2 to TRBJ1-1, with D tentatively TRBD1 (6 bases). Between the trimmed V and J ends, which lost 2 bases and 5 bases, there was a span of 9 bases. Germline CDR1 and CDR2: SGHTA and FQGNSA. The CDR3 is 13 residues long. This CDR3 is CASSLQGRTEAFF. The CDR3 bases are TGTGCCAGCAGCTTACAGGGGCGGACTGAAGCTTTCTTT.